This T cell receptor (beta chain) was observed in a study of brain T cells in children with intractable seizures. The CDR3 sequence is 15 residues long. Germline V gives CDR1 SNHLY, CDR2 FYNNEI. J was trimmed by 7 bases and V by 3 bases; bases with no gene match: 6. The time point was: blood from clinic visit 5 months post-surgery; TSC patient then seizure free. Only cases whose brain tissue showed the highest T cell transcript signatures were sequenced. Patients received at least one anti-epileptic drug before surgery. Study results and caveats: Clones missing pre-surgery may reflect undersampling of that blood sample. Only CDR3 sequence similarity suggested viral specificity, without known HCMV serostatus.

TCRdb keeps only in-frame clones here, not all; method: immunoSEQ multiplex PCR. There are hundreds of thousands of clones in the sample; more than 85% occur only once, and around 5% lies in the top ten. In regard to this clone: Its target is not known.

The clonotype was recovered from a boy under two years old with tuberous sclerosis and intractable seizures. The sample consisted of peripheral blood, taken approximately 5 months after surgery. The V gene is TRBV2, the J gene TRBJ2-1, with 10 nucleotides matching TRBD2. The CDR3 loop reads CASSDASGRGNEQFF. The CDR3 region has the DNA TGTGCCAGCAGTGACGCTAGCGGGAGAGGAAATGAGCAGTTCTTC. The full variable domain, with the rest looked up from reference TRBV2 and TRBJ2-1, is EPEVTQTPSHQVTQMGQEVILRCVPISNHLYFYWYRQILGQKVEFLVSFYNNEISEKSEIFDDQFSVERPDGSNFTLKIRSTKLEDSAMYFCASSDASGRGNEQFFGPGTRLTVL.